This entry describes one T cell receptor beta chain. Its cognate antigen is unknown. This sample was taken from a study of tumor-infiltrating lymphocytes in primary liver carcinoma. About the study: The study enrolled male and female patients aged 30 to 69 years. Productive TCRbeta reads per sample were roughly 3.5 to 7.13 million, not differing by tissue.

The authors made TCR beta cDNA from 500 to 600 ng total RNA with a constant-region primer. Slightly modified ARM-PCR, run as three nested multiplex PCR rounds, produced the TCR beta libraries. Running 10 cycles apiece, the first two PCR rounds relied on TRBV1-TRBV30 forward primers together with a C-beta reverse primer. Each CDR3 protein gets one entry after TCRdb re-called the multiplex PCR reads with MiXCR. The sample lists 300,000 to 350,000 distinct CDR3 sequences; 50% to 60% were seen once. Germline V gives CDR1 MNHEY, CDR2 SVGEGT. The CDR3 sequence is 13 residues long. With 8 bases removed from V and 8 bases from J, the gap between germline ends came to 18 bases. Study-wide findings and caveats: The 250 largest clones made up significantly more of tumor than blood repertoires (p = 0.039). For tumor-adjacent and tumor-blood pairs, overlap was less than that seen for tumor region pairs.

Germline DNA was also extracted, and blood RNA was taken from unsorted whole blood. The sequence was obtained from a woman aged 25 to 39 with primary liver carcinoma and hepatitis B virus infection. Sequencing was performed on peripheral blood. The chain uses TRBV6-2 or TRBV6-3 and TRBJ1-2; D ambiguous. The CDR3 is CASQSDNARGYTF. CDR3 nucleotides: TGTGCCAGCCAGTCGGATAACGCCAGGGGCTACACCTTC.